The 3 T cell receptor beta chains reported below all come from one sample, sequenced in a study of T cell changes during pregnancy in multiple sclerosis. The method was immunoSEQ multiplex PCR; TCRdb's version includes in-frame clones alone and lacks a portion of them. Among some 80,000 clones listed, 90% to 95% were seen once. The sequenced sample was peripheral blood, obtained in the first trimester of pregnancy. These receptors all come from a female donor with multiple sclerosis, enrolled in a pregnancy study.

The CDR3 reads CATSAGILTDTQYF. In nucleotides, the CDR3 is TGTGCCACCAGCGCGGGAATACTCACAGATACGCAGTATTTT. The J gene is TRBJ2-3, the V gene TRBV15; D is possibly TRBD2 (6 bases). Deletions cut 5 bases from V and 2 bases from J, with 11 bases between. Germline lookup yields CDR1 LNHNV and CDR2 YYDKDF (reference sequence). This CDR3 comprises 14 residues.

V and J are TRBV5-1 and TRBJ2-7; the D gene is possibly TRBD1 (6 bases). Trimming stripped 1 base from V and 0 bases from J, with 17 bases between. Germline V gene data show CDR1 as SGHRS and CDR2 as YFSETQ. The CDR3 contains 17 residues. CDR3 sequence (DNA): TGCGCCAGCAGCTTGTGGGGAACAGGGACGAGCTCCTACGAGCAGTACTTC. It is translated as CASSLWGTGTSSYEQYF.

This clone was counted once. The chain has TRBV6-4 and TRBJ2-7; D might be TRBD2 (5 bases). CDR3 length: 15 residues. Germline CDR1 MRHNA, CDR2 SNTAGT. Trimming took off 0 bases at V and 3 bases at J, with 12 bases between the two ends. The CDR3 region is CASSDSRGIRYEQYF. CDR3 coding DNA: TGTGCCAGCAGTGACTCGAGAGGGATCCGCTACGAGCAGTACTTC.